The 21 T cell receptor beta chains in this list originate from one sample, sequenced in a study of blood T cell repertoires in COVID-19 (TCRdb year 2020). The library was built by means of the immunoSEQ multiplex PCR assay. TCRdb limited this immuneACCESS table to in-frame rearrangements with V and J called. A share of clones is missing; checked studies link under half to unresolved V genes, and the rest is unexplained. Recorded for this sample are roughly 190,000 clones; 80% of them occurred a single time. The ten largest clones take up 6.9% of the sample. Sequencing was carried out using peripheral blood. The receptors were gathered from a man aged 55 to 70 with acute or convalescent COVID-19.

The chain uses TRBV23-1 and TRBJ1-2; 7 bases are shared with TRBD1. TRBV23-1 is assigned to the ORF class and has an uncertain function. The CDR3 loop spans 16 amino acids. Trimming removed 1 base from V and 4 bases from J; junction bases left unmatched: 9. In nucleotides, the CDR3 is TGCGCCAGCAGTCAATTATCCGGGACAGTTACCTATGGCTACACCTTC. Its translation: CASSQLSGTVTYGYTF.

V is TRBV5-1 and J is TRBJ2-1, with 14 bases lining up with TRBD2. This CDR3 region has 18 residues. Germline V gene lookup returns CDR1 SGHRS and CDR2 YFSETQ. With 4 bases clipped from V and 2 bases from J, the junction kept 8 bases outside the gene matches. The CDR3 reads CASSGATSGGAPYNEQFF. CDR3 nucleotides: TGCGCCAGCAGCGGGGCGACTAGCGGGGGGGCCCCCTACAATGAGCAGTTCTTC.

V and J are TRBV14 and TRBJ1-1, with no clear D. Trimming took 6 bases from V and 1 from J, leaving 9 bases between them. The germline V gene has CDR1 SGHDN and CDR2 FVKESK. CDR3 length equals 13 residues. The CDR3 coding sequence is TGTGCCAGCAGTCTGACACCGAACACTGAAGCTTTCTTT. Amino acid sequence: CASSLTPNTEAFF.

The V and J genes are TRBV6-2 or TRBV6-3 and TRBJ1-1, with 8 bases aligning to TRBD1. The CDR3 contains 14 residues. The J segment lost 13 bases and the V segment lost 4 bases, leaving 14 bases of the junction unmatched. Germline CDR1 MNHEY, CDR2 SVGEGT. The CDR3 DNA reads as TGTGCCAGCAGTTGGCGACAGGGGTCGTCGAAATTTTTCTTT. Translated, it gives CASSWRQGSSKFFF.

With respect to this clone: The junction departs from the called germline gene at one end, perhaps through a read error. As DNA, the CDR3 is TGTGCTAGCAGCTTAACTGGCGGGGGGGCCCGGGGCACCGGGGAGCTGTTTTTT. Translated: CASSLTGGGARGTGELFF. The V and J genes are TRBV11-2 and TRBJ2-2, with 9 bases matching TRBD2. Germline V gene lookup returns CDR1 SGHAT and CDR2 FQNNGV. The CDR3 consists of 18 residues.

The chain joins TRBV11-2 to TRBJ2-1, with 7 bases that match TRBD1. V shed 7 bases, J shed 2 bases, and the junction held 11 bases outside the gene matches. CDR1 and CDR2 from the germline V gene are SGHAT and FQNNGV. This CDR3 has 16 residues. Written as DNA, the CDR3 is TGTGCCAGCACCTCCTCAGTACAGGGGACCTACAATGAGCAGTTCTTC. Translated: CASTSSVQGTYNEQFF. Together with reference TRBV11-2 and TRBJ2-1, the CDR3 gives the full variable domain: EAGVAQSPRYKIIEKRQSVAFWCNPISGHATLYWYQQILGQGPKLLIQFQNNGVVDDSQLPKDRFSAERLKGVDSTLKIQPAKLEDSAVYLCASTSSVQGTYNEQFFGPGTRLTVL.

The CDR3 protein is CASRGSSYNEQFF. Written as DNA, the CDR3 is TGTGCCAGCAGGGGGAGCTCCTACAATGAGCAGTTCTTC. The rearrangement uses TRBV6-5 and TRBJ2-1, with a possible D match to TRBD2 (5 bases). The CDR3 contains 13 residues. Per the germline V gene, CDR1 is MNHEY and CDR2 is SVGAGI. V lost 6 bases and J 0 bases, leaving 6 bases between the germline ends.

The chain is built from TRBV5-6 and TRBJ1-5; a possible D gene is TRBD1 (5 bases). V lost 2 bases and J lost 0, with 12 bases in between. CDR1 SGHDT and CDR2 YYEEEE come from the germline V gene. This CDR3 has 16 amino acids. Written as DNA, the CDR3 is TGTGCCAGCAGCTTACAGGTCCCTTATAGCAATCAGCCCCAGCATTTT. This translates into CASSLQVPYSNQPQHF.

Only a few counts were recorded for this clone. The chain employs TRBV21-1 and TRBJ1-4; the DNA was not compared with TRBD1, the D call given in the table. TRBV21-1 is marked as a pseudogene. The CDR3 length is 17 residues. This CDR3 is CASSKVKGLGTNEKLFF. The CDR3 DNA reads as TGTGCCAGCAGCAAAGTAAAGGGGTTAGGAACTAATGAAAAACTGTTTTTT.

The V and J genes are TRBV6-6 and TRBJ2-1, with 14 bases that match TRBD2. Germline-derived CDR1 and CDR2 are MNHNY and SVGAGI (reference sequence). The CDR3 totals 20 residues. V lost 6 bases to trimming and J lost 6 bases; unmatched junction nucleotides: 19. The CDR3 sequence: CASSSPGTSGGGGGGNEQFF. The CDR3 bases are TGTGCCAGCAGCTCCCCCGGGACTAGCGGGGGCGGTGGTGGCGGCAATGAGCAGTTCTTC.

V gene TRBV10-3 combines with J gene TRBJ2-2; 9 nucleotides agree with TRBD2. Trimming took 5 bases from V and 1 from J; bases not matched to a gene: 14. The V gene's germline CDR1 is ENHRY and CDR2 SYGVKD. The CDR3 loop spans 19 amino acids. Here the CDR3 reads CAISQSPGGSGRNTGELFF. In DNA, the CDR3 is TGTGCCATCAGTCAATCCCCGGGGGGTAGCGGGAGGAACACCGGGGAGCTGTTTTTT.

The chain combines TRBV7-6 with TRBJ2-1, with 10 bases matching TRBD1. The CDR3 covers 20 residues. Germline V gene data show CDR1 as SGHVS and CDR2 as FNYEAQ. The junction had 23 bases not matched to a gene; V was cut back by 3 bases and J by 9 bases. CDR3 DNA sequence: TGTGCCAGCAGCTTCCGGACAGGGGGACCGGAATACCGACGGGGAGGTGAGCAGTTCTTC. Translating it yields CASSFRTGGPEYRRGGEQFF.

This chain links TRBV11-3 with TRBJ2-1; 10 bases are shared with TRBD2. The CDR3 sequence is 16 residues long. Germline loops: CDR1 SGHNT, CDR2 YENEEA. Trimming took 2 bases from V and 8 from J; bases not matched to a gene: 9. CDR3 nucleotide sequence: TGTGCCAGCAGCTTATCCTCAGCGGGGGGGCCTTATGAGCAGTTCTTC. This translates into CASSLSSAGGPYEQFF.

This clone was counted once. The chain recombines TRBV4-1 with TRBJ1-5; TRBD1 matches at 9 bases. Per the germline V gene, CDR1 is MGHRA and CDR2 is YSYEKL. The CDR3 covers 15 residues. J lost 6 bases, V lost 2 bases, and 5 bases had no gene match. This chain's CDR3 is CASSQTGGAGQPQHF. As DNA, the CDR3 is TGCGCCAGCAGCCAAACAGGGGGCGCGGGTCAGCCCCAGCATTTT.

In this sample, this clone turned up once. V and J are TRBV9 and TRBJ1-2; 10 bases agree with TRBD1. Unmatched junction bases numbered 7, after V lost 4 bases and J lost 7 bases. This CDR3 is built from 14 residues. The germline gives CDR1 SGDLS, CDR2 YYNGEE. The CDR3 here is CASSTGTGEFGYTF. The CDR3 nucleotides read TGTGCCAGCAGCACCGGGACAGGGGAATTTGGCTACACCTTC.

The rearrangement joins TRBV7-9 to TRBJ1-2; the D gene is possibly TRBD1 (6 bases). Trimming shortened V by 1 base and J by 6 bases, and 12 bases separated the two germline ends. The CDR3 sequence is 14 residues long. Germline loops: CDR1 SEHNR, CDR2 FQNEAQ (reference sequence). Here the CDR3 DNA reads TGTGCCAGCAGCTTAGAAAGGGGGACGAATGGCTACACCTTC. Its protein product is CASSLERGTNGYTF.

Of note for this clone: Other DNA sequences in the same sample also yield this CDR3. The rearrangement links TRBV14 to TRBJ1-2, with 7 nucleotides matching TRBD1. CDR1 is SGHDN and CDR2 is FVKESK in the germline V gene. V lost 0 bases and J lost 5; bases outside the gene matches: 12. CDR3 size: 17 residues. CDR3 sequence: CASSQEFRFRDSYGYTF. Written as DNA, the CDR3 is TGTGCCAGCAGCCAAGAATTTCGCTTCCGGGACAGTTATGGCTACACCTTC.

The gene calls are TRBV28 and TRBJ2-3; TRBD2 matches at 13 bases. Germline CDR1 MDHEN, CDR2 SYDVKM. The CDR3 has 17 amino acids. The junction had 7 bases not matched to a gene; V was cut back by 5 bases and J by 2 bases. The CDR3 protein is CASSITTSGRDTDTQYF. The CDR3 nucleotides read TGTGCCAGCAGTATTACTACTAGCGGGAGGGACACAGATACGCAGTATTTT.

Concerning this clone: The sample contains more than one DNA sequence encoding this CDR3. This chain links TRBV5-1 with TRBJ1-5; the D gene is possibly TRBD1 (5 bases). Germline V CDR1 and CDR2: SGHRS, YFSETQ. V dropped 1 base and J dropped 2 bases, with 7 bases sitting between them. The CDR3 totals 14 residues. CDR3 protein: CASSLSGGNQPQHF. In DNA, the CDR3 is TGCGCCAGCAGCTTGTCGGGGGGCAATCAGCCCCAGCATTTT.

V is TRBV7-9 and J is TRBJ1-6; D is uncertain. Germline V gives CDR1 SEHNR, CDR2 FQNEAQ (reference sequence). Trimming removed 1 base from V and 7 bases from J, with 11 bases in between. The CDR3 runs to 15 residues. This CDR3 is CASSLGGGENSPLHF. The DNA of the CDR3 is TGTGCCAGCAGCTTAGGTGGCGGCGAAAATTCACCCCTCCACTTT.

The CDR3 DNA reads TGTGCCAGAAGCGAGCCCGGGGGGGCCCAGACCCGGTCCCGCTCTGGTCGATACAATGAGCAGTTCTTC. This sequence encodes CARSEPGGAQTRSRSGRYNEQFF. The rearrangement joins TRBV5-3 to TRBJ2-1, with 8 bases lining up with TRBD2. TRBV5-3 is known as an ORF, though its function is uncertain. This CDR3 is 23 amino acids long. Trimming at V came to 4 bases and at J to 4 bases, leaving 31 bases not matched to a gene.